This TCR beta chain is from a study of blood T cell repertoires in COVID-19. Study background: COVID-19 samples collected from the United States, Italy and Spain covered acute and convalescent phases.

The CDR3 covers 14 residues. Per the germline V gene, CDR1 is WNHNN and CDR2 is SYGVQD (reference sequence). Trimming took 5 bases from V and 4 from J, leaving 11 bases between them. TCRdb's table, derived via immunoSEQ multiplex PCR, lists solely in-frame clones and lacks some. The data show about 81,000 clones, around nine tenths seen once. This clonotype originated in a man aged 70-80 years with active or convalescent COVID-19. The sequencing input was peripheral blood. V usage is TRBV10-1 and J usage is TRBJ1-4; a possible D gene is TRBD1 (5 bases). CDR3 nucleotide sequence: TGCGCCAGCAGTTACCCGGGGGTTAATGAAAAACTGTTTTTT. It encodes CASSYPGVNEKLFF.